This T cell receptor beta chain came from a study of cytomegalovirus exposure and HLA in healthy donors. About the research overall: Ancestry clustering placed roughly 86% of more than 350 genotyped donors in the Caucasian-associated cluster. Overall study results and limits: By HLA locus, TCR association rates varied in a later analysis, with DRB1 showing the most and HLA-C the fewest.

Notes on this clone: Its antigen is not known.

The PCR made use of 60 Vbeta and 13 Jbeta primers. Assay used: immunoSEQ multiplex PCR; TCRdb lists only in-frame clones, some missing. The repertoire holds about 140,000 clones, with about 84% as singletons. CDR1 is LGHNT and CDR2 is FRNRAP in the germline V gene. Trimming left V 5 bases short and J 7 bases short, with 9 bases between. The CDR3 is 12 residues long. The source is a man aged 50 to 60 in good health and CMV-seronegative. The sample taken for sequencing was PBMCs. The chain joins TRBV12-5 to TRBJ1-5; D is perhaps TRBD1 (5 bases). CDR3 sequence reads: CASGLDTQPQHF. The CDR3 region has the DNA TGTGCTAGTGGTCTGGACACGCAGCCCCAGCATTTT.